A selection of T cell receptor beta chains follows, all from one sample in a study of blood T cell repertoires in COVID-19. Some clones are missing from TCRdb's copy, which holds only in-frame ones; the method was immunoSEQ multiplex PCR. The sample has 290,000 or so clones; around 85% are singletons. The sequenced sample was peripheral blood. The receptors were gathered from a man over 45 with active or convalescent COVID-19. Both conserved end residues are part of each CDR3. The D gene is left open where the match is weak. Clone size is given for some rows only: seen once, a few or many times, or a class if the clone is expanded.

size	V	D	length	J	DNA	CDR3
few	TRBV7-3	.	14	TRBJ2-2	TGTGCCAGCAGCTTATCCTGGAACACCGGGGAGCTGTTTTTT	CASSLSWNTGELFF
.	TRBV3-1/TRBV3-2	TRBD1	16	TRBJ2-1	TGTGCCAGCAGCCCGAAGGGGGCGGGTGTCTACAATGAGCAGTTCTTC	CASSPKGAGVYNEQFF
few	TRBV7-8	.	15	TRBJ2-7	TGTGCCAGCAGCTTAGATCGTGCTAGGAGGGGCGAGCAGTACTTC	CASSLDRARRGEQYF
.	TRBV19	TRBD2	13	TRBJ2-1	TGTGCCAGTAGTATCGGACTAGCCGATGAGCAGTTCTTC	CASSIGLADEQFF
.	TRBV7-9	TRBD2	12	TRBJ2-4	TGTGCCAGCAGGCGGGAGGGAGGCATTCAGTACTTC	CASRREGGIQYF
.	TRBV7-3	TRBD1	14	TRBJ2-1	TGTGCCAGCAGCTCCAAGGGACAGGGTGATGAGCAGTTCTTC	CASSSKGQGDEQFF
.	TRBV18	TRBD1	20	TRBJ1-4	TGTGCCAGCTCACCACGGTTTTGGGGAACAGGGGGCGGCACTAATGAAAAACTGTTTTTT	CASSPRFWGTGGGTNEKLFF
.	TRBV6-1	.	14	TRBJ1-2	TGTGCCAGCAGTGAAGACAGGAGAAATTATGGCTACACCTTC	CASSEDRRNYGYTF
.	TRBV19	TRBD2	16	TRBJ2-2	TGTGCCAGTAGTCCCCCCCCGGGAGGGCCCCACGGGGAGCTGTTTTTT	CASSPPPGGPHGELFF
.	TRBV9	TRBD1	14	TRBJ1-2	TGTGCCAGCAGCGTAGCTACAGGGGCGCAGGGCTACACCTTC	CASSVATGAQGYTF
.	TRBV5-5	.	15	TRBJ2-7	TGTGCCAGCAGCTTGGTGGGCGGGGCCAGCGACGAGCAGTACTTC	CASSLVGGASDEQYF
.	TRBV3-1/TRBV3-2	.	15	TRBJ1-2	TGTGCCAGCAGCCCCCGGACAGATGAGCGTTATGGCTACACCTTC	CASSPRTDERYGYTF
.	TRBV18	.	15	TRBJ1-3	TGTGCCAGCTCACCACCCGGGGGGTCGGGAAACACCATATATTTT	CASSPPGGSGNTIYF
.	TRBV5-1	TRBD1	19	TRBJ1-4	TGCGCCAGCAGCTTGCGTCCGTCCGGGACAGGGGAAGATGGTGAAAAACTGTTTTTT	CASSLRPSGTGEDGEKLFF
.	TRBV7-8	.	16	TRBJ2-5	TGTGCCAGCAGCCTGAACGTTTTTCAGCGCGAAGAGACCCAGTACTTC	CASSLNVFQREETQYF
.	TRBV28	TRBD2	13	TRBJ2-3	TGTGCCAGCTTGGAGCGGGAGCGCACTACGCAGTATTTT	CASLERERTTQYF
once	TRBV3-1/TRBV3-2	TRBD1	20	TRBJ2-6	TGTGCCAGCAGCTCCGGATGGGACAGGGACCTAAGCTCTGGGGCCAACGTCCTGACTTTC	CASSSGWDRDLSSGANVLTF
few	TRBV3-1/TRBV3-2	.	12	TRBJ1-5	TGTGCCAGCAGCCAACTACTTGGGCCCCAGCATTTT	CASSQLLGPQHF